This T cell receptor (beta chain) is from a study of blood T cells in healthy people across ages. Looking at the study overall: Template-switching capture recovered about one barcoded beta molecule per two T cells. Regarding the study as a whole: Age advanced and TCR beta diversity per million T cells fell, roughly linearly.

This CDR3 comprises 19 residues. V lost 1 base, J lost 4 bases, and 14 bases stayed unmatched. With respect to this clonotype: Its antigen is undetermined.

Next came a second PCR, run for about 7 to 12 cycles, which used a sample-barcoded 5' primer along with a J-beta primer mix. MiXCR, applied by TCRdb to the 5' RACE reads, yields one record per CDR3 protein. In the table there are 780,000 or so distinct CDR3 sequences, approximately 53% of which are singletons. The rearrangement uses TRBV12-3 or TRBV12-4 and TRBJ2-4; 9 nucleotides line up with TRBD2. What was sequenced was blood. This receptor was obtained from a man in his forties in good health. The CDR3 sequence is CASSLGIGGLATVKNIQYF. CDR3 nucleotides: TGTGCCAGCAGTTTAGGTATAGGTGGACTAGCGACCGTTAAAAACATTCAGTACTTC.